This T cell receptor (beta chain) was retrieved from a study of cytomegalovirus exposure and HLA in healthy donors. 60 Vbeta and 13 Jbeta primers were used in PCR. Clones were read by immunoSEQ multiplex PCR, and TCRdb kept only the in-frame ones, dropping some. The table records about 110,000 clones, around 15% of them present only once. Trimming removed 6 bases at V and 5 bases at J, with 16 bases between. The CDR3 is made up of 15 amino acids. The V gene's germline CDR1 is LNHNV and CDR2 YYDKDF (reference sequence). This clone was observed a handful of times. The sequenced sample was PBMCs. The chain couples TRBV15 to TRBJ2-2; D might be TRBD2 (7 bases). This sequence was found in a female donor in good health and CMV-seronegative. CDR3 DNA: TGTGCCACCAGAGGGAGGGGGTTCAGTACCGGGGAGCTGTTTTTT. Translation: CATRGRGFSTGELFF.